The 9 T cell receptor beta chains in this list originate from one sample, sequenced in a study of OX40 agonist ivuxolimab in advanced cancers. Only in-frame clones appear in the TCRdb table, and some are missing; sequencing was by immunoSEQ multiplex PCR. The table lists roughly 80,000 clones, 90% to 95% of them singletons. Sequencing used CD4+ or CD8+ T cells sorted from blood, obtained in a trial of the OX40 agonist ivuxolimab. The receptors come from an adult with an advanced solid tumor such as melanoma, head and neck, liver or kidney cancer.

The V call is TRBV29-1, the J call TRBJ2-7; 14 bases line up with TRBD2. The CDR3 spans 16 residues. Germline values: CDR1 SQVTM, CDR2 ANQGSEA. V was pared by 5 bases and J by 1 base, with 7 bases of the junction left unmatched. CDR3 in DNA: TGCAGCGTTACGGGACTAGCGGGAGAGCTATCCTACGAGCAGTACTTC. Translation: CSVTGLAGELSYEQYF.

The chain is built from TRBV29-1 and TRBJ1-2, with D uncertain. Germline CDR1 reads SQVTM; CDR2 reads ANQGSEA. The CDR3 has 13 residues. Trimming removed 1 base from V and 5 bases from J, with 11 bases in between. This CDR3 reads CSVEGDILYGYTF. The CDR3 DNA reads as TGCAGCGTTGAAGGAGACATCCTGTATGGCTACACCTTC.

This sequence joins TRBV10-3 and TRBJ1-2; 9 positions agree with TRBD1. The germline gives CDR1 ENHRY, CDR2 SYGVKD. The V and J ends lost 2 bases and 4 bases, in that order; junction bases with no gene match: 8. CDR3 length: 16 residues. CDR3 in DNA: TGTGCCATCAGTGAGAGGAGTGAGGGACAGGGCTATGGCTACACCTTC. This encodes CAISERSEGQGYGYTF.

This clone appeared once. The chain has TRBV5-1 and TRBJ2-3; D is uncertain. Trimming removed 0 bases at V and 6 bases at J, with 5 bases between. The length of the CDR3 is 12 residues. The germline CDR1 and CDR2 sequences are SGHRS and YFSETQ. Here the CDR3 DNA reads TGCGCCAGCAGCTTGGTGGCGGATACGCAGTATTTT. It codes for CASSLVADTQYF.

V is TRBV9 and J is TRBJ2-1; 12 bases align to TRBD2. This CDR3 has 16 amino acids. From germline, CDR1 is SGDLS and CDR2 YYNGEE. Trimming cost V 4 bases and J 8 bases; bases outside gene matches: 10. The chain's CDR3 is CASSPTLAGGIYEQFF. The CDR3 DNA sequence: TGTGCCAGCAGCCCCACACTAGCGGGAGGAATCTATGAGCAGTTCTTC. Full variable domain (rest looked up from reference TRBV9 and TRBJ2-1): DSGVTQTPKHLITATGQRVTLRCSPRSGDLSVYWYQQSLDQGLQFLIQYYNGEERAKGNILERFSAQQFPDLHSELNLSSLELGDSALYFCASSPTLAGGIYEQFFGPGTRLTVL.

The chain links TRBV19 to TRBJ2-3, with 11 bases aligning to TRBD2. The V segment lost 5 bases and the J segment 4 bases; nucleotides outside the gene matches: 5. Germline V CDR1 and CDR2: LNHDA, SQIVND (reference sequence). The CDR3 sequence is 15 residues long. The CDR3 region is CASSLSGGAADTQYF. As DNA, the CDR3 is TGTGCCAGTAGTCTTAGCGGGGGGGCGGCAGATACGCAGTATTTT.

Here the CDR3 DNA reads TGTGCCAGCAGTTGGGACAGGGGAAAAGGCTACACCTTC. Protein: CASSWDRGKGYTF. This chain connects TRBV27 to TRBJ1-2; TRBD1 agrees at 10 bases. Germline V lookup: CDR1 MNHEY, CDR2 SMNVEV (reference sequence). CDR3 size: 13 residues. Trimming took 4 bases from V and 8 from J; bases not matched to a gene: 4.

J is TRBJ2-7 and V is TRBV5-5, with 7 bases identical to TRBD1. V lost 4 bases and J lost 0; bases outside the gene matches: 4. The CDR3 has 14 residues. The V gene's germline CDR1 is SGHKS and CDR2 YYEKEE (reference sequence). CDR3: CASSHWDSSYEQYF. The CDR3 DNA is TGTGCCAGCAGCCATTGGGACAGCTCCTACGAGCAGTACTTC.

The DNA of the CDR3 is TGTGCCAGCACCATCCCAGGACAGGCACCTGAAGCTTTCTTT. As protein: CASTIPGQAPEAFF. The chain combines TRBV7-9 with TRBJ1-1; 7 bases line up with TRBD1. V shed 7 bases, J shed 6 bases, and the junction held 11 bases outside the gene matches. CDR1 is SEHNR and CDR2 is FQNEAQ in the germline V gene (reference sequence). The CDR3 runs to 14 residues.